This T cell receptor (beta chain) was observed in a study of shared T cell receptors in the human thymus. The method was immunoSEQ multiplex PCR; TCRdb's version includes in-frame clones alone and lacks a portion of them. The table records approximately 660,000 clones, 88% of them present only once. The CDR3 has 17 residues. Germline assignment: CDR1 MGHRA and CDR2 YSYEKL. The V end was cut by 0 bases, the J end by 1 base, with 14 bases between. These data are also associated with another study on human thymus T cells. That investigation notes: Thymic and blood repertoires seemed to show skewed V and J gene use.

This clonotype was sampled from a boy in the first two years of life with a congenital heart defect. The rearrangement joins TRBV4-1 to TRBJ2-3, with a tentative D call TRBD2 (6 bases). The sequenced sample consisted of thymocytes. The CDR3 region is CASSQDLPSSGTDTQYF. The CDR3 DNA reads as TGCGCCAGCAGCCAAGATCTCCCCTCTAGCGGCACAGATACGCAGTATTTT.